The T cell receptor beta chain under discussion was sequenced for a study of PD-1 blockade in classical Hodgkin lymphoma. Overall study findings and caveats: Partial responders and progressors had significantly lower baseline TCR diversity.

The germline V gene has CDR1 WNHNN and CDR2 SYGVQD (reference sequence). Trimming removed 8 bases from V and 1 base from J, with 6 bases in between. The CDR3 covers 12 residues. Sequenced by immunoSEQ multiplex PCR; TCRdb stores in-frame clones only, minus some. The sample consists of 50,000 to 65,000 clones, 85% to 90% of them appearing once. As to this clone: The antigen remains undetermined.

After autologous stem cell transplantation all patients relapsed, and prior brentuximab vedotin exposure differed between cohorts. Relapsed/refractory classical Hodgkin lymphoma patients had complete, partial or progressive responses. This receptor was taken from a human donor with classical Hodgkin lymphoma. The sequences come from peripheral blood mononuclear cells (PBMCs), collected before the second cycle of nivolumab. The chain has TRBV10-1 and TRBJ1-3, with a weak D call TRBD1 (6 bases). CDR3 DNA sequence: TGCGCCAGCGGGACATCTGGAAACACCATATATTTT. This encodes CASGTSGNTIYF.